This T cell receptor (beta chain) stems from a study of blood T cell repertoires in COVID-19. Participants, about 18 to 95 years old, spanned 25 or so US areas. Participant-reported clinical history was the basis for cohort assignment. Sequenced by immunoSEQ multiplex PCR; TCRdb stores in-frame clones only, minus some. The sample consists of roughly 250,000 clones, 88% of them appearing once. The CDR3 runs 16 residues. The germline V gene encodes CDR1 MDHEN and CDR2 SYDVKM. The V end lost 2 bases, the J end lost 4 bases, and 15 bases lay between the germline ends. The chain links TRBV28 to TRBJ1-3, with D possibly TRBD1 on 6 matching bases. The sample consisted of PBMCs or T cells enriched from blood (not recorded which). The source of this sequence is a woman aged 40 to 55 who had been exposed to COVID-19. The CDR3 loop reads CASSLGYGGSGNTIYF. CDR3 in DNA: TGTGCCAGCAGTTTAGGGTATGGGGGCTCGGGAAACACCATATATTTT.